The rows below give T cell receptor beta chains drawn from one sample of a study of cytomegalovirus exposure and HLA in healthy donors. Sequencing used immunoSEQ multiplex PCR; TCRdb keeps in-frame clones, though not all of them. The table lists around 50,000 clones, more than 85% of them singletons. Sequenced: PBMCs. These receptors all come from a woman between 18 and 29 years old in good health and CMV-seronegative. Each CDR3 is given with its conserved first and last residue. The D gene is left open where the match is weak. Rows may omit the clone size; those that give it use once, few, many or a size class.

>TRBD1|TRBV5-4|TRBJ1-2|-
TGTGCCAGCAGCGGCGCTCTACAGGGGAACTATGGCTACACCTTC
CASSGALQGNYGYTF
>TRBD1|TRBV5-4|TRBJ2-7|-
TGTGCCAGCAGCCAAGGACAGGGTAAGAGTACCTACGAGCAGTACTTC
CASSQGQGKSTYEQYF
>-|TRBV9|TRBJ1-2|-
TGTGCCAGCAGCGTAGCGGGTATTAATGGCTACACCTTC
CASSVAGINGYTF
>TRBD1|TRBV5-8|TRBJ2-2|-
TGTGCCAGCAGCTTCGGGACAGGAAAAATCGGGGAGCTGTTTTTT
CASSFGTGKIGELFF
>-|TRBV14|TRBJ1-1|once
TGTGCCAGCAGCCAAGACCCCTCGGGTGAAGCTTTCTTT
CASSQDPSGEAFF
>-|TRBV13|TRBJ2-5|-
TGTGCCAGCAGCTTAAGGGGGGGCGAAGAGACCCAGTACTTC
CASSLRGGEETQYF
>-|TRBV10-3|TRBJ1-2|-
TGTGCCACCCACCTTGGGGGGGGCGCAGAATATGGCTACACCTTC
CATHLGGGAEYGYTF
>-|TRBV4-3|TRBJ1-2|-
TGCGCCAGCAGCCAAGATGGGGCAGGCGGCTACACCTTC
CASSQDGAGGYTF
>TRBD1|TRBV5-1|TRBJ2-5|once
TGCGCCAGCAGCTTCCTCCCGACAGGGGGAAAGACCCAGTACTTC
CASSFLPTGGKTQYF
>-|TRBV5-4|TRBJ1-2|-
TGTGCCAGCAGCGCCGCTACTAACTATGGCTACACCTTC
CASSAATNYGYTF
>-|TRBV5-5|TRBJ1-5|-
TGTGCCAGCAGCTTACAGGGTTATCAGCCCCAGCATTTT
CASSLQGYQPQHF
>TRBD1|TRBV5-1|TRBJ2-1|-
TGCGCCAGCAGCCCGGGACAGGGGCAGTTAAATGAGCAGTTCTTC
CASSPGQGQLNEQFF
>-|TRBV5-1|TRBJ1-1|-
TGCGCCAGCAGCAAGAGGAACACTGAAGCTTTCTTT
CASSKRNTEAFF
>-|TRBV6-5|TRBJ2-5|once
TGTGCCAGCAGGATGAGCGGACAAGAGACCCAGTACTTC
CASRMSGQETQYF
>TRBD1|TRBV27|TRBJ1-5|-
TGTGCCAGCAGTTTCCGGACAGGGCGAGATCAGCCCCAGCATTTT
CASSFRTGRDQPQHF
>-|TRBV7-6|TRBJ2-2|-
TGTGCCAGCAGCTTACTGAACACCGGGGAGCTGTTTTTT
CASSLLNTGELFF
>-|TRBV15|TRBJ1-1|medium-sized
TGTGCCACCAGCAAGACAGAGAACACTGAAGCTTTCTTT
CATSKTENTEAFF
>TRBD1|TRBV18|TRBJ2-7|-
TGTGCCAGCTCACTCCGAGGAACACAGGGGACCCCCGAGCAGTACTTC
CASSLRGTQGTPEQYF
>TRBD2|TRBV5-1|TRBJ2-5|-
TGCGCCAGCAGCCCCGGGACTAGCTGGGGGCAAGAGACCCAGTACTTC
CASSPGTSWGQETQYF
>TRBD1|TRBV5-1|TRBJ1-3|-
TGCGCCAGCAGCTTGGGCGGGACAGGGGGAAACACCATATATTTT
CASSLGGTGGNTIYF
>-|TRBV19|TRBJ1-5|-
TGTGCCAGTAGTCTTACAAAACGGGGCAATCAGCCCCAGCATTTT
CASSLTKRGNQPQHF
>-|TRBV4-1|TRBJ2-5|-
TGCGCCAGCAGCCTCGCAGGCTCTGAGACCCAGTACTTC
CASSLAGSETQYF
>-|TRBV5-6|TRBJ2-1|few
TGTGCCAGCACCCGCCAGTCAGGGCTGGTATACAATGAGCAGTTCTTC
CASTRQSGLVYNEQFF
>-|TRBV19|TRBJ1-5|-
TGTGCCAGTAGTTCGGACAGAAATCAGCCCCAGCATTTT
CASSSDRNQPQHF
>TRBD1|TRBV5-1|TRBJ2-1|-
TGCGCCAGCAGCCCGTGGACAGGGACGTACAATGAGCAGTTCTTC
CASSPWTGTYNEQFF
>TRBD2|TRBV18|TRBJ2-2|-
TGTGCCAGCTCACCGCGGGAGTTCAACACCGGGGAGCTGTTTTTT
CASSPREFNTGELFF
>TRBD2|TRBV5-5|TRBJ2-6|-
TGTGCCAGCAGCTTGGTACTAGCGGGGTCCTCTGGGGCCAACGTCCTGACTTTC
CASSLVLAGSSGANVLTF
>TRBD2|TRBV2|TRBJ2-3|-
TGTGCCACCAGCGGGGCAGATACGCAGTATTTT
CATSGADTQYF
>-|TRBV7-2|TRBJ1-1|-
TGTGCCAGCAGCTCCGGACTCACCCAGAGAGCTTTCTTT
CASSSGLTQRAFF
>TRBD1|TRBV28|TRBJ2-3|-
TGTGCCAGCAGCCCTCGGACAGGACCGAGCACAGATACGCAGTATTTT
CASSPRTGPSTDTQYF
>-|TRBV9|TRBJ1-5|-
TGTGCCAGCAGCGCGGGACTATCGGACAATCAGCCCCAGCATTTT
CASSAGLSDNQPQHF
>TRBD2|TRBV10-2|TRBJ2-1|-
TGCGCCAGCAGTGATGGCCGGCTAGCGGGTGATTTCTTC
CASSDGRLAGDFF
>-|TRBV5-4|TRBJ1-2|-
TGTGCCAGCAGCTTGGACGAGGGTGGCTACACCTTC
CASSLDEGGYTF
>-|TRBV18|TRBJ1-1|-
TGTGCCAGCTCACCTCCGGGATCGAACACTGAAGCTTTCTTT
CASSPPGSNTEAFF
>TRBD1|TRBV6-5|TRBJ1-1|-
TGTGCCAGCAGAACTAGGGACAGCTTGAACACTGAAGCTTTCTTT
CASRTRDSLNTEAFF
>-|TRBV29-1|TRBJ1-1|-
TGCAGCGGAGTTTGGAACACTGAAGCTTTCTTT
CSGVWNTEAFF
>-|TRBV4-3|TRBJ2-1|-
TGCGCCAGCAGCCAAGTTGGCGGGGCCAGAGGGCATGAGCAGTTCTTC
CASSQVGGARGHEQFF
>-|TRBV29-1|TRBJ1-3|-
TGCAGCGTTAACGTGCGGGGGACCTCTGGAAACACCATATATTTT
CSVNVRGTSGNTIYF
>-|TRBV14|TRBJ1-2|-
TGTGCCAGCAGGGATACAGGGAACTATGGCTACACCTTC
CASRDTGNYGYTF
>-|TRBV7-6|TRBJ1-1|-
TGTGCCAGCAGCTTATGGGAGAATACTGAAGCTTTCTTT
CASSLWENTEAFF
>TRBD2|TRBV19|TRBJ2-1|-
TGTGCCAGTAGTACTTATAGCGGGGGAAGCGAGCAGTTCTTC
CASSTYSGGSEQFF
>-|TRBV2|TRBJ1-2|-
TGTGCCAGCAGTGATTCAGGGCGTGGCTACACCTTC
CASSDSGRGYTF
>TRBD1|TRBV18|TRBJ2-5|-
TGTGCCAGCTCCGTAGGACAGGGGCGATCTGGGGAGACCCAGTACTTC
CASSVGQGRSGETQYF
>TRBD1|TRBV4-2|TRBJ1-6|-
TGTGCCAGCAGCCAACTATGGAACAGGGGTTCACCCCTCCACTTT
CASSQLWNRGSPLHF
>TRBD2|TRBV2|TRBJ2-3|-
TGTGCCAGCCCGGGACTAGCGCGAGATACGCAGTATTTT
CASPGLARDTQYF
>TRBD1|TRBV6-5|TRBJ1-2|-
TGTGCCAGCAGGGGGACAGGAACCTATGGCTACACCTTC
CASRGTGTYGYTF
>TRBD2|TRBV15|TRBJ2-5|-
TGTGCCACCAGCAGAGCCCTAGCGGGGGGGCATGAGACCCAGTACTTC
CATSRALAGGHETQYF
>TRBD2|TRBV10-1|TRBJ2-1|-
TGCGCCAGCAGTGGTAGAAGTAGGGCTAGCGGGAGGGCTCAACCCTACAATGAGCAGTTCTTC
CASSGRSRASGRAQPYNEQFF
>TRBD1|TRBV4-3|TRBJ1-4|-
TGCGCCAGCAGCCGGGACAGATTGGATGAAAAACTGTTTTTT
CASSRDRLDEKLFF
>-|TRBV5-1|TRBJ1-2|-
TGCGCCAGCAGCTTATTGACCGCGCGGGGGGGTGGCTACACCTTC
CASSLLTARGGGYTF
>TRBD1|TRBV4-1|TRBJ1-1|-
TGCGCCAGCAGCCAAGATCAGGGACAGACGAACACTGAAGCTTTCTTT
CASSQDQGQTNTEAFF
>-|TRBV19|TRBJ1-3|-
TGTGCCAGTAGACAGGTCTGGACTGGAAACACCATATATTTT
CASRQVWTGNTIYF